This TCR beta chain was captured in a study of PD-1 blockade in classical Hodgkin lymphoma. Each patient's relapse followed autologous stem cell transplantation, and brentuximab vedotin exposure varied. The protocol was immunoSEQ multiplex PCR, while the TCRdb copy is restricted to in-frame clones and leaves out a portion. The sample holds around 36,000 clones; around 86% are singletons and the top ten take roughly 9%. Germline CDR1 is KGHSH and CDR2 is LQKENI. The CDR3 length is 18 residues. V was pared by 4 bases and J by 0 bases, with 18 bases between. The chain carries TRBV18 and TRBJ1-4, with a tentative D call TRBD1 (6 bases). The starting material was peripheral blood mononuclear cells (PBMCs), obtained at baseline. This clonotype originated in a human donor with classical Hodgkin lymphoma. CDR3 coding DNA: TGTGCCAGCTCACTAAACAGGGTCCGAGGGGCAACTAATGAAAAACTGTTTTTT. Translated: CASSLNRVRGATNEKLFF.